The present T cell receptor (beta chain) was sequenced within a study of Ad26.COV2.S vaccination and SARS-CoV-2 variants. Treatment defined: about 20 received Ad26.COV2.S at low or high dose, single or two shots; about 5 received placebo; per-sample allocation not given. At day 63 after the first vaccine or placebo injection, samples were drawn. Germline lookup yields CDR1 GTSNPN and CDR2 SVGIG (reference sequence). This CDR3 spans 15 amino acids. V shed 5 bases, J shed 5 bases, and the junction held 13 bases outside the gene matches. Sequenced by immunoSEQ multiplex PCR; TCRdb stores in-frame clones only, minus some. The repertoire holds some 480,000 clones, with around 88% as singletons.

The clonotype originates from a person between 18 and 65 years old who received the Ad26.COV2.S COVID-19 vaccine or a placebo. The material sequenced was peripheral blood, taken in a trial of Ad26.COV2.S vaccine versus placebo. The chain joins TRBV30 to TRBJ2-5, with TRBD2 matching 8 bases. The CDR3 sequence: CAWATAGLVEETQYF. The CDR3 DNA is TGTGCCTGGGCAACTGCGGGACTAGTTGAGGAGACCCAGTACTTC.